Listed here are 7 T cell receptor beta chains from one sample, sequenced in a study of blood T cell repertoires in COVID-19. Using immunoSEQ multiplex PCR, the repertoire was profiled, and TCRdb retains in-frame clones only, with some absent. This table holds 150,000 to 200,000 clones, 81% found once. Sequences were obtained from peripheral blood. These receptors all stem from a man in his sixties with active or convalescent COVID-19.

This clone showed up just once. V is TRBV15 and J is TRBJ1-3; 8 nucleotides align to TRBD1. V lost 1 base, J lost 11 bases, and 7 bases stayed unmatched. Looked up from germline, CDR1 is LNHNV and CDR2 is YYDKDF (reference sequence). The CDR3 runs to 14 residues. CDR3 sequence (DNA): TGTGCCACCAGCAGAGGACTCCAGGGGGCGGCCATATATTTT. Amino acids: CATSRGLQGAAIYF. Filled out from reference TRBV15 and TRBJ1-3, the complete variable domain reads DAMVIQNPRYQVTQFGKPVTLSCSQTLNHNVMYWYQQKSSQAPKLLFHYYDKDFNNEADTPDNFQSRRPNTSFCFLDIRSPGLGDTAMYLCATSRGLQGAAIYFGEGSWLTVV.

The chain couples TRBV12-3 or TRBV12-4 to TRBJ1-1, with D hard to call. The V and J ends lost 5 bases and 2 bases respectively, with 9 bases between them. The CDR3 loop spans 13 amino acids. This CDR3 is CASSPGFNTEAFF. CDR3 nucleotide sequence: TGTGCCAGCAGTCCCGGGTTTAACACTGAAGCTTTCTTT.

The chain joins TRBV6-5 to TRBJ1-5; 7 bases line up with TRBD1. The CDR3 runs to 15 residues. The J segment lost 4 bases and the V segment lost 4 bases, leaving 7 bases of the junction unmatched. CDR1 is MNHEY, CDR2 SVGAGI, per germline. The CDR3 bases are TGTGCCAGCAGTTCCAGGGGGACTGGTAATCAGCCCCAGCATTTT. Amino acid sequence: CASSSRGTGNQPQHF.

The CDR3 DNA reads TGTGCCAGCAGTGGCCAGGGGGCGCCGAGCACTGAAGCTTTCTTT. Protein sequence: CASSGQGAPSTEAFF. The chain carries TRBV2 and TRBJ1-1, with 8 positions matching TRBD1. The junction had 8 bases not matched to a gene; V was cut back by 4 bases and J by 4 bases. Germline V gives CDR1 SNHLY, CDR2 FYNNEI. This CDR3 has 15 residues.

This clone was detected only a few times. CDR3 sequence reads: CASSSTGGSYNEQFF. CDR3 coding DNA: TGTGCCAGCAGCTCCACAGGGGGCTCCTACAATGAGCAGTTCTTC. The chain is built from TRBV5-4 and TRBJ2-1; 8 positions agree with TRBD1. V lost 3 bases, J lost 0 bases, and 2 bases stayed unmatched. The germline V gene encodes CDR1 SGHNT and CDR2 YYREEE (reference sequence). The CDR3 covers 15 residues.

J is TRBJ2-3 and V is TRBV27, with TRBD2 matching over 8 bases. Germline V gene sequence: CDR1 MNHEY, CDR2 SMNVEV (reference sequence). This CDR3 has 17 amino acids. The V and J ends lost 4 bases and 0 bases, in that order; junction bases with no gene match: 9. This CDR3 reads CASSWLAGTTSTDTQYF. In DNA, the CDR3 is TGTGCCAGCAGTTGGCTAGCGGGTACCACTAGCACAGATACGCAGTATTTT.

The chain uses TRBV5-4 and TRBJ1-5; 12 positions agree with TRBD1. V lost 3 bases and J lost 2; bases outside the gene matches: 9. Germline lookup yields CDR1 SGHNT and CDR2 YYREEE (reference sequence). The length of the CDR3 is 18 residues. CDR3 sequence: CASSYRDRGRLGNQPQHF. The CDR3 region has the DNA TGTGCCAGCAGCTACCGGGACAGGGGGCGTTTGGGCAATCAGCCCCAGCATTTT.